Listed below are T cell receptor beta chains from one sample, sequenced in a study of brain T cells in children with intractable seizures. The protocol was immunoSEQ multiplex PCR, while the TCRdb copy is restricted to in-frame clones and leaves out a portion. This sample carries 110,000 or so clones, 94% of them seen once, and the ten largest clones take 3.8%. Sequences were derived from peripheral blood, sampled at surgery. The receptors were sampled from a boy less than two years old with hemimegalencephaly and intractable seizures. CDR3s include the opening cysteine and the closing phenylalanine or tryptophan. Fields, in order: clone size, J gene, D gene, V gene, CDR3 protein, CDR3 DNA. The D gene is left open where the match is weak. The listing skips clone size in some rows; elsewhere it reads once, few, many or a size class.

NA TRBJ2-5 NA TRBV4-1 CASSQAPGRGQETQYF TGCGCCAGCAGCCAAGCCCCGGGACGGGGACAAGAGACCCAGTACTTC
NA TRBJ2-3 TRBD2 TRBV9 CASSVGLAGAGILTDTQYF TGTGCCAGCAGCGTAGGGCTAGCGGGAGCCGGGATCCTAACAGATACGCAGTATTTT
NA TRBJ2-7 NA TRBV5-1 CASSDSSYEQYF TGCGCCAGCAGCGACAGCTCCTACGAGCAGTACTTC
NA TRBJ1-3 TRBD1 TRBV7-9 CASSYTGAGNTIYF TGTGCCAGCAGCTATACAGGGGCTGGAAACACCATATATTTT
once TRBJ1-4 NA TRBV5-5 CASSNRAAGEKLFF TGTGCCAGCAGCAACAGGGCCGCGGGTGAAAAACTGTTTTTT
NA TRBJ2-3 NA TRBV27 CASSRPPLGTQYF TGTGCCAGCAGTAGACCTCCCCTAGGTACGCAGTATTTT
NA TRBJ2-6 NA TRBV19 CATEGGGSGANVLTF TGTGCCACCGAAGGGGGGGGGTCTGGGGCCAACGTCCTGACTTTC
NA TRBJ2-3 NA TRBV10-3 CALGQNTDTQYF TGTGCCCTCGGACAAAACACAGATACGCAGTATTTT
NA TRBJ2-7 TRBD2 TRBV7-6 CASSSDWASGAYEQYF TGTGCCAGCAGCTCAGACTGGGCTAGCGGGGCCTACGAGCAGTACTTC
NA TRBJ1-5 TRBD1 TRBV27 CASSTLGGDRAQHF TGTGCCAGCAGTACCCTTGGCGGGGACAGGGCCCAGCATTTT
NA TRBJ2-1 NA TRBV28 CASTFRGGGRDEQFF TGTGCCAGCACCTTTAGGGGGGGAGGAAGGGATGAGCAGTTCTTC
NA TRBJ1-2 NA TRBV19 CATTGPDDWGYTF TGTGCCACCACAGGCCCGGATGATTGGGGCTACACCTTC